These T cell receptor beta chains were read from a single sample in a study of regulatory dendritic cells for organ transplantation. The protocol was immunoSEQ multiplex PCR, while the TCRdb copy is restricted to in-frame clones and leaves out a portion. Of around 20,000 clones in the sample, 70% to 90% were seen once. These receptors have no identified antigens. Sequenced material: naive CD4+ T cells from blood cultured with regulatory dendritic cells. Receptors originate from a human donor in good health. The CDR3 runs from the conserved cysteine through the conserved F or W. The D gene is left open where the match is weak. Clone sizes are given selectively: once, few, many, or a class where the clone is expanded.

j_call,v_call,d_call,clone_size,cdr3_aa,cdr3_nt
TRBJ2-1,TRBV7-9,.,.,CASPRPGQGFNEQFF,TGTGCCAGCCCCCGCCCGGGGCAGGGTTTCAATGAGCAGTTCTTC
TRBJ2-2,TRBV30,.,.,CAWAGLARFGRGELFF,TGTGCCTGGGCTGGGCTAGCTCGCTTTGGTCGCGGGGAGCTGTTTTTT
TRBJ1-1,TRBV5-3,.,.,CELKRSGVGTEAFF,TGCGAACTAAAGAGATCTGGGGTAGGCACTGAAGCTTTCTTT
TRBJ1-2,TRBV4-3,TRBD1,.,CASSVSGTGNGYTF,TGCGCCAGCAGCGTCTCAGGGACAGGGAATGGCTACACCTTC
TRBJ2-3,TRBV6-6,TRBD1,.,CASRPLGQAYTDTQYF,TGTGCCAGCAGACCTCTGGGACAGGCCTACACAGATACGCAGTATTTT
TRBJ1-1,TRBV7-9,.,few,CASSELTEAFF,TGTGCCAGCAGCGAACTGACTGAAGCTTTCTTT
TRBJ2-3,TRBV7-9,TRBD1,.,CASSFAGTGPSTDTQYF,TGTGCCAGCAGCTTCGCCGGGACAGGCCCCTCCACAGATACGCAGTATTTT
TRBJ2-3,TRBV2,TRBD1,once,CASSPGTGGQDTQYF,TGTGCCAGCAGCCCCGGGACAGGGGGCCAGGATACGCAGTATTTT
TRBJ2-3,TRBV28,.,.,CASSLWGATDTQYF,TGTGCCAGCAGTTTATGGGGGGCTACAGATACGCAGTATTTT
TRBJ1-5,TRBV5-4,TRBD1,.,CASSTEGQRPQHF,TGTGCCAGCAGCACCGAGGGACAGCGGCCCCAGCATTTT
TRBJ2-2,TRBV7-6,.,once,CASSLGFVGGELFF,TGTGCCAGCAGCTTAGGGTTTGTCGGCGGGGAGCTGTTTTTT
TRBJ1-2,TRBV20-1,.,.,CSYEWAYTF,TGCTCCTACGAGTGGGCCTACACCTTC
TRBJ1-1,TRBV27,.,.,CASRRRGDLNTEAFF,TGTGCCAGCAGGCGGCGTGGGGACTTGAACACTGAAGCTTTCTTT
TRBJ1-2,TRBV5-4,TRBD1,.,CASRRAGGVWYGYTF,TGTGCCAGCAGGCGGGCAGGGGGCGTATGGTATGGCTACACCTTC
TRBJ2-5,TRBV14,TRBD1,.,CASSQGGTGGQETQYF,TGTGCCAGCAGCCAAGGAGGGACAGGGGGCCAAGAGACCCAGTACTTC
TRBJ2-7,TRBV11-2,.,.,CASSLAGAYEQYF,TGTGCCAGCAGCTTAGCGGGAGCCTACGAGCAGTACTTC
TRBJ1-3,TRBV5-1,.,once,CASSRGTPGNTIYF,TGCGCCAGCAGCCGCGGGACACCTGGAAACACCATATATTTT
TRBJ1-4,TRBV28,TRBD1,.,CASSFRGQGPNEKLFF,TGTGCCAGCAGTTTTAGGGGACAGGGACCTAATGAAAAACTGTTTTTT
TRBJ2-2,TRBV5-1,.,.,CASSLDPAGGELFF,TGCGCCAGCAGCTTGGATCCAGCAGGTGGGGAGCTGTTTTTT
TRBJ1-2,TRBV30,TRBD1,.,CAWGRDSEKGYTF,TGTGCCTGGGGTAGGGACAGCGAAAAGGGCTACACCTTC
TRBJ1-2,TRBV29-1,.,once,CSVDGGKALDGYTF,TGCAGCGTTGACGGGGGAAAGGCTTTGGATGGCTACACCTTC
TRBJ2-3,TRBV7-3,.,.,CASSLLGGQDTQYF,TGTGCCAGCAGCTTATTAGGGGGGCAAGATACGCAGTATTTT
TRBJ2-3,TRBV6-5,.,.,CASSYQSEGTDTQYF,TGTGCCAGCAGTTACCAATCAGAAGGGACAGATACGCAGTATTTT
TRBJ2-1,TRBV7-9,.,.,CASSPYNEQFF,TGTGCCAGCAGCCCGTACAATGAGCAGTTCTTC
TRBJ2-7,TRBV7-2,TRBD1,.,CASSFTGVKEQYF,TGTGCCAGCAGCTTTACAGGGGTAAAGGAGCAGTACTTC
TRBJ2-3,TRBV12-5,.,.,CASGLRTTTDTQYF,TGTGCTAGTGGTTTGCGGACTACCACAGATACGCAGTATTTT
TRBJ2-2,TRBV27,TRBD2,.,CASSLSIPLRGGGTGELFF,TGTGCCAGCAGTTTATCGATTCCCCTCCGGGGGGGCGGCACCGGGGAGCTGTTTTTT
TRBJ1-2,TRBV7-8,.,.,CASSLGTDYGYTF,TGTGCCAGCAGCTTAGGGACAGACTATGGCTACACCTTC
TRBJ2-6,TRBV27,.,.,CASGGQEPSGANVLTF,TGTGCCAGCGGGGGACAAGAACCCTCTGGGGCCAACGTCCTGACTTTC
TRBJ2-2,TRBV11-1,TRBD2,.,CASSLGLANTGELFF,TGTGCCAGCAGCCTAGGACTAGCAAACACCGGGGAGCTGTTTTTT
TRBJ2-3,TRBV13,.,.,CASSFRGISTDTQYF,TGTGCCAGCAGCTTTAGAGGAATTAGCACAGATACGCAGTATTTT
TRBJ2-1,TRBV7-6,.,.,CASSLGGSGVEQFF,TGTGCCAGCAGCTTAGGTGGGTCGGGGGTTGAGCAGTTCTTC
TRBJ2-1,TRBV6-6,TRBD2,.,CASSYLAGKVYNEQFF,TGTGCCAGCAGTTACCTAGCGGGAAAAGTCTACAATGAGCAGTTCTTC
TRBJ1-5,TRBV5-6,.,.,CASSLLVSGNQPQHF,TGTGCCAGCAGCTTATTGGTGTCGGGCAATCAGCCCCAGCATTTT
TRBJ1-4,TRBV18,.,.,CASSPNLDRVNEKLFF,TGTGCCAGCTCACCTAATCTGGACAGAGTTAATGAAAAACTGTTTTTT
TRBJ2-3,TRBV13,TRBD2,.,CASRAGRFTDTQYF,TGTGCCAGCCGAGCGGGGAGGTTCACAGATACGCAGTATTTT
TRBJ1-3,TRBV7-2,.,.,CASSSESSGNTIYF,TGTGCCAGCAGCAGCGAGAGCTCTGGAAACACCATATATTTT
TRBJ1-3,TRBV5-5,.,.,CASSLTDLSGNTIYF,TGTGCCAGCAGTCTCACGGACCTCTCTGGAAACACCATATATTTT
TRBJ1-1,TRBV11-2,TRBD1,.,CASTTRTGGLNTEAFF,TGTGCCAGCACCACAAGGACAGGAGGGTTGAACACTGAAGCTTTCTTT
TRBJ2-1,TRBV7-9,TRBD1,.,CASSLIGGIEQFF,TGTGCCAGCAGCTTAATAGGGGGCATTGAGCAGTTCTTC
TRBJ2-7,TRBV5-1,TRBD2,.,CASSLTSGGSYEQYF,TGCGCCAGCAGCTTAACTAGCGGGGGCTCCTACGAGCAGTACTTC
TRBJ2-7,TRBV11-3,.,.,CASSFTPGDEQYF,TGTGCCAGCAGCTTCACCCCAGGCGACGAGCAGTACTTC
TRBJ1-4,TRBV6-1,TRBD1,.,CASRADRVANEKLFF,TGTGCCAGCAGGGCTGACAGGGTAGCTAATGAAAAACTGTTTTTT
TRBJ1-2,TRBV20-1,.,.,CSASAPGGYTF,TGCAGTGCTAGTGCCCCGGGCGGCTACACCTTC